The 2 T cell receptor beta chains in this list originate from one sample, sequenced in a study of cytomegalovirus exposure and HLA in healthy donors (dated by TCRdb to the late 2010s). Library preparation used the immunoSEQ multiplex PCR assay. For the multiplex PCR, a mixture combining 60 forward primers for TCR Vbeta segments and 13 reverse primers for TCR Jbeta segments was used. TCRdb took this table from immuneACCESS and kept in-frame rearrangements with V and J called. Such tables lack part of the clones; where checked against another copy, unresolved V genes explain under half of the gap, and the rest is unexplained. The sample table includes 100,000 to 150,000 clones. The top ten hold 1.5% to 1.7% of the sample. The sequenced material came from PBMCs. These TCRs come from a woman in her forties in good health and CMV-seronegative.

This sequence joins TRBV7-2 and TRBJ1-6; TRBD1 agrees at 7 bases. Looked up from germline, CDR1 is SGHTA and CDR2 is FQGNSA. Germline trimming cut 4 bases from V and 6 bases from J; bases unmatched to any gene: 9. The CDR3 consists of 16 residues. This CDR3 is CASSSRSTGTNSPLHF. CDR3 bases: TGTGCCAGCAGCTCTAGGTCGACAGGGACTAATTCACCCCTCCACTTT.

V and J are TRBV6-5 and TRBJ1-4; 8 nucleotides match TRBD1. The CDR3 covers 16 residues. Losses at the gene ends were 0 bases for V and 7 bases for J; bases not matched to a gene: 7. Germline CDR1 MNHEY, CDR2 SVGAGI. Here the CDR3 reads CASSYSSGRGPEKLFF. CDR3 sequence (DNA): TGTGCCAGCAGTTACTCGAGCGGCAGGGGGCCTGAAAAACTGTTTTTT.